Shown below are 23 T cell receptor beta chains from a single sample sequenced in a study of T cells in Graves' hyperthyroidism and ophthalmopathy (dated by TCRdb to the late 2010s). The library came from multiplex PCR. The reads were generated on an Illumina HiSeq 2000. The TCR beta CDR3 regions were amplified from the RNA transcripts. The first round of RT-PCR for the TCR CDR3 was performed with the HTBI primer set and the Qiagen OneStep RT-PCR kit. TCRdb trimmed the raw reads at Q25, called clones with MiXCR and kept productive beta chains. Each entry is one CDR3 protein sequence, shown with its most common DNA and genes. This sample comprises roughly 560,000 distinct CDR3 sequences, roughly 15% of them detected only once. Roughly 4.5% of the sample is held by the ten biggest clonotypes. The specimen was blood. Source of these receptors: a woman aged 40 to 49 with Graves' ophthalmopathy.

In this sample, this clonotype turned up many times. The chain links TRBV6-5 to TRBJ1-1; D remains ambiguous. This CDR3 is built from 14 residues. V lost 4 bases and J 2 bases, leaving 11 bases between the germline ends. Looked up from germline, CDR1 is MNHEY and CDR2 is SVGAGI. The CDR3 reads CASSSPQRNTEAFF. The CDR3, as DNA: TGTGCCAGCAGTTCCCCACAGAGAAACACTGAAGCTTTCTTT.

This clonotype was picked up many times. One end of the junction does not line up with germline, which may come from a read error. The chain joins TRBV27 to TRBJ2-7; 9 bases are shared with TRBD1. The length of the CDR3 is 15 residues. Per germline, CDR1 MNHEY and CDR2 SMNVEV (reference sequence). The CDR3 reads CASSLGQGTTYKQYF. The CDR3 DNA reads TGTGCCAGCAGTCTGGGACAGGGAACTACCTACAAGCAGTACTTC.

This clonotype was picked up a small number of times. Being one base from a much bigger clone, this may be a read error. Here the CDR3 DNA reads TGTGCCAGCTTACCGGGCGATCCGGAGCAGTACTTC. Translating gives CASLPGDPEQYF. The chain uses TRBV18 and TRBJ2-7; no definite D call. The V end lost 7 bases, the J end lost 7 bases, and 14 bases lay between the germline ends. The CDR3 has 12 residues. The germline V gene has CDR1 KGHSH and CDR2 LQKENI.

The chain joins TRBV5-1 to TRBJ1-1; D uncertain. Per germline, CDR1 SGHRS and CDR2 YFSETQ. Trimming stripped 5 bases from V and 4 bases from J, with 9 bases between. This CDR3 has 12 amino acids. The CDR3 here is CASRTEGTEAFF. CDR3 nucleotide sequence: TGCGCCAGCAGAACGGAGGGCACTGAAGCTTTCTTT.

This clonotype was detected many times. The CDR3 protein is CASSPFLADFYEQYF. CDR3 DNA: TGCGCCAGCAGCCCGTTTCTGGCGGATTTTTACGAGCAGTACTTC. The J gene is TRBJ2-7, the V gene TRBV5-1, with unresolved D. The CDR3 runs 15 residues. Per the germline V gene, CDR1 is SGHRS and CDR2 is YFSETQ. The ends were cut back, 4 bases at V and 4 bases at J, with 18 bases in the middle.

This clonotype was picked up many times. This chain connects TRBV12-3 or TRBV12-4 to TRBJ1-1; no definite D call. This CDR3 is 14 amino acids long. The germline V and J ends were trimmed by 6 bases and 5 bases, with 16 bases remaining between them. CDR3 DNA: TGTGCCAGCAGGTCGATGGGCTGGGGAACTGAAGCTTTCTTT. It translates to CASRSMGWGTEAFF.

The J gene is TRBJ1-5, the V gene TRBV6-1, with 12 bases aligning to TRBD1. The tail of the sequence fits TRBJ2-3 better, so the J call may be wrong. The CDR3 is 19 residues long. In germline, CDR1 is MNHNS, CDR2 SASEGT. The DNA of the CDR3 is TGTGCCAGCAGAGAACCGGGACAGGGGGCCTCCAGGGGGCCTCAGCCCCAGTATTTT. It encodes CASREPGQGASRGPQPQYF.

Ten or more counts support this clonotype. This rearrangement joins TRBV12-3 or TRBV12-4 to TRBJ2-5; D might be TRBD2 (6 bases). Trimming took 4 bases from V and 3 from J, leaving 9 bases between them. The CDR3 is 13 amino acids. CDR3 residues: CASSSGVKETQYF. The DNA for the CDR3 is TGTGCCAGCAGTTCGGGAGTAAAAGAGACCCAGTACTTC.

CDR3 loop: CASSSGDLEPEKLFF. CDR3 DNA sequence: TGTGCCAGCAGTTCGGGGGACCTTGAGCCGGAAAAACTGTTTTTT. The chain carries TRBV28 and TRBJ1-4; tentatively, D is TRBD1 (5 bases). The CDR3 consists of 15 residues. The V gene's germline CDR1 is MDHEN and CDR2 SYDVKM. V shed 4 bases and J shed 8 bases, with 17 bases lying between them.

This clonotype has a count of ten or more. The rearrangement links TRBV6-1 to TRBJ2-6; unclear D gene. The germline V and J ends were trimmed by 5 bases and 0 bases, with 8 bases remaining between them. Germline assignment: CDR1 MNHNS and CDR2 SASEGT. The CDR3 has 15 residues. The CDR3 coding sequence is TGTGCCAGCAGTCTTAGGAGCTCTGGGGCCAACGTCCTGACTTTC. Translated: CASSLRSSGANVLTF.

This clonotype has ten or more counts. The V call is TRBV12-3 or TRBV12-4, the J call TRBJ1-1; 7 nucleotides match TRBD1. V was clipped by 7 bases and J by 0 bases; unmatched bases: 5. The CDR3 has 14 amino acids. The CDR3 loop is CASNRGGVNTEAFF. The CDR3 DNA follows: TGTGCCAGCAACAGGGGCGGGGTGAACACTGAAGCTTTCTTT.

This clonotype has ten or more counts. This rearrangement joins TRBV20-1 to TRBJ1-1; weak D call: TRBD1 (5 bases). The CDR3 runs to 14 residues. CDR1 and CDR2 (germline): DFQATT, SNEGSKA (reference sequence). The germline V and J ends were trimmed by 5 bases and 5 bases, with 18 bases remaining between them. CDR3 amino acids: CSAPTRTGGTEAFF. CDR3 bases: TGCAGTGCTCCTACCCGTACGGGGGGGACTGAAGCTTTCTTT.

This clonotype appeared many times. The chain recombines TRBV28 with TRBJ1-3; weak D call: TRBD1 (5 bases). The CDR3 contains 12 residues. Germline V lookup: CDR1 MDHEN, CDR2 SYDVKM. Trimming removed 10 bases from V and 2 bases from J, with 9 bases in between. CDR3 sequence: CATWDAGNTIYF. CDR3 in DNA: TGTGCCACCTGGGACGCTGGAAACACCATATATTTT.

This clonotype came up many times. The chain has TRBV11-1 and TRBJ1-5; D gene ambiguous. The V and J ends lost 5 bases and 1 base respectively, with 15 bases between them. This CDR3 is built from 16 residues. Looked up from germline, CDR1 is SGHAT and CDR2 is FQDESV (reference sequence). Written as DNA, the CDR3 is TGTGCCAGCAGCCTGGACGGTCGGACGAGCAATCAGCCCCAGCATTTT. This translates into CASSLDGRTSNQPQHF.

The chain combines TRBV30 with TRBJ1-5; D ambiguous. Germline CDR1 and CDR2: GTSNPN and SVGIG (reference sequence). The CDR3 covers 15 residues. The V end lost 2 bases, the J end lost 2 bases, and 13 bases lay between the germline ends. The chain's CDR3 is CAWSTPAKRNQPQHF. CDR3 in DNA: TGTGCCTGGAGTACTCCCGCCAAGCGCAATCAGCCCCAGCATTTT. Variable domain in full (rest from reference TRBV30 and TRBJ1-5): SQTIHQWPATLVQPVGSPLSLECTVEGTSNPNLYWYRQAAGRGLQLLFYSVGIGQISSEVPQNLSASRPQDRQFILSSKKLLLSDSGFYLCAWSTPAKRNQPQHFGDGTRLSIL.

This clonotype was detected a few times. The J gene is TRBJ1-2, the V gene TRBV5-1; 7 bases align to TRBD1. The germline V gene has CDR1 SGHRS and CDR2 YFSETQ. CDR3 size: 13 residues. Trimming at V came to 1 base and at J to 7 bases, leaving 4 bases not matched to a gene. The CDR3 protein is CASSLTGAGGYTF. The CDR3 DNA is TGCGCCAGCAGCTTGACAGGGGCGGGTGGCTACACCTTC.

The rearrangement joins TRBV12-3 or TRBV12-4 to TRBJ2-3; D gene unclear. The CDR3 consists of 17 residues. Trimming stripped 8 bases from V and 4 bases from J, with 25 bases between. CDR3: CASRTNELDVGPDTQYF. DNA of the CDR3: TGTGCCAGCCGGACGAATGAGCTTGATGTCGGGCCAGATACGCAGTATTTT.

In this sample, this clonotype turned up many times. V is TRBV29-1 and J is TRBJ1-5; D remains ambiguous. In germline, CDR1 is SQVTM, CDR2 ANQGSEA. Trimming removed 4 bases from V and 12 bases from J, with 13 bases in between. This CDR3 spans 11 amino acids. The CDR3 spells CSVGEPSGQHF. The CDR3 DNA sequence: TGCAGCGTTGGGGAGCCCTCGGGCCAGCATTTT.

This clonotype was seen ten or more times. This chain links TRBV7-9 with TRBJ1-2; the D is unclear. The length of the CDR3 is 12 residues. Germline CDR1 is SEHNR and CDR2 is FQNEAQ (reference sequence). V was shortened by 3 bases and J by 9 bases, with 11 bases between the two germline ends. In DNA, the CDR3 is TGTGCCAGCAGCTTTGGCAGACTCAGCTACACCTTC. This gives the protein CASSFGRLSYTF.

This clonotype has just a few counts. This chain links TRBV5-1 with TRBJ2-7; 12 bases match TRBD1. CDR3 size: 16 residues. V shed 4 bases and J 1 base; nucleotides not matched to a gene: 6. CDR1 is SGHRS and CDR2 is YFSETQ in the germline V gene. The CDR3 reads CASSRGTGGVSYEQYF. CDR3 sequence (DNA): TGCGCCAGCAGCCGGGGGACAGGGGGCGTTTCCTACGAGCAGTACTTC. The full variable domain, its missing parts supplied by reference TRBV5-1 and TRBJ2-7, is KAGVTQTPRYLIKTRGQQVTLSCSPISGHRSVSWYQQTPGQGLQFLFEYFSETQRNKGNFPGRFSGRQFSNSRSEMNVSTLELGDSALYLCASSRGTGGVSYEQYFGPGTRLTVT.

This clonotype was counted at least ten times. The chain recombines TRBV11-2 with TRBJ2-5; no definite D call. The germline V and J ends were trimmed by 3 bases and 5 bases, with 16 bases remaining between them. The CDR3 consists of 15 residues. Germline V gives CDR1 SGHAT, CDR2 FQNNGV. CDR3 nucleotides: TGTGCCAGCAGCTTCCGACCCCTCGACCGGGAGACCCAGTACTTC. This codes for CASSFRPLDRETQYF.

There are many counts of this clonotype. V usage is TRBV6-5 and J usage is TRBJ2-7; D not resolved. The CDR3 is 14 amino acids. The V end lost 3 bases, the J end lost 1 base, and 10 bases lay between the germline ends. Germline V gene sequence: CDR1 MNHEY, CDR2 SVGAGI. CDR3 coding DNA: TGTGCCAGCAGTTATAGCAGGCGTTCCTACGAGCAGTACTTC. Translating gives CASSYSRRSYEQYF.

This clonotype was counted between two and nine times. The chain recombines TRBV5-1 with TRBJ2-2, with 7 bases aligning to TRBD1. The CDR3 runs to 16 residues. From germline, CDR1 is SGHRS and CDR2 YFSETQ. V shed 4 bases, J shed 1 base, and the junction held 7 bases outside the gene matches. The CDR3 DNA reads as TGCGCCAGCAGCCCTCCGGGACAGTGGAACACCGGGGAGCTGTTTTTT. Encoded protein: CASSPPGQWNTGELFF.